What follows are 25 T cell receptor beta chains derived from one specimen sequenced in a study of T cell responses to AZD1222 COVID-19 vaccine. Only in-frame clones appear in the TCRdb table, and some are missing; sequencing was by immunoSEQ multiplex PCR. The data contain over 85,000 clones, 81% of them singletons. The starting material was peripheral blood, obtained on day 0 of AZD1222 vaccination. These receptors all stem from an adult in good health.

V is TRBV28 and J is TRBJ2-3; perhaps TRBD2 as D (5 bases). V lost 7 bases and J lost 2, with 10 bases in between. The CDR3 sequence is 13 residues long. From germline, CDR1 is MDHEN and CDR2 SYDVKM. CDR3 protein: CASTLAITDTQYF. CDR3 nucleotides: TGTGCCAGCACCCTAGCTATCACAGATACGCAGTATTTT. Together with reference TRBV28 and TRBJ2-3, the CDR3 gives the full variable domain: DVKVTQSSRYLVKRTGEKVFLECVQDMDHENMFWYRQDPGLGLRLIYFSYDVKMKEKGDIPEGYSVSREKKERFSLILESASTNQTSMYLCASTLAITDTQYFGPGTRLTVL.

The V call is TRBV18, the J call TRBJ1-1; 7 nucleotides align to TRBD1. CDR1 is KGHSH and CDR2 is LQKENI in the germline V gene. J lost 7 bases, V lost 2 bases, and 10 bases had no gene match. This CDR3 comprises 15 residues. The CDR3 DNA follows: TGTGCCAGCTCACCATCGGAGGGGGCGGGTGGTGAAGCTTTCTTT. Translating it yields CASSPSEGAGGEAFF.

V is TRBV19 and J is TRBJ1-1, with D hard to call. The ends were cut back, 7 bases at V and 0 bases at J, with 15 bases in the middle. The germline V gene has CDR1 LNHDA and CDR2 SQIVND (reference sequence). This CDR3 is 15 amino acids long. The CDR3 region is CASTPVSSMNTEAFF. The CDR3 DNA is TGTGCCAGTACCCCAGTTAGCAGTATGAACACTGAAGCTTTCTTT.

The chain carries TRBV12-3 or TRBV12-4 and TRBJ2-7; tentative D call: TRBD2 (5 bases). Trimming removed 5 bases from V and 0 bases from J, with 5 bases in between. This CDR3 contains 12 residues. The CDR3 DNA sequence: TGTGCCAGCAGTAGCGGCTCCTACGAGCAGTACTTC. The encoded protein is CASSSGSYEQYF.

This sequence joins TRBV7-2 and TRBJ1-2, with D unclear. The CDR3 has 14 residues. CDR1 and CDR2 (germline): SGHTA, FQGNSA. Trimming took 1 base from V and 6 from J, leaving 12 bases between them. The CDR3 DNA reads TGTGCCAGCAGCTTAGAAGCTCGTTTGGATGGCTACACCTTC. Its protein is CASSLEARLDGYTF.

The chain employs TRBV9 and TRBJ1-6; 7 nucleotides agree with TRBD1. Looked up from germline, CDR1 is SGDLS and CDR2 is YYNGEE. The CDR3 runs 17 residues. The ends lost 3 bases at V and 10 bases at J; junction bases unmatched: 16. Here the CDR3 DNA reads TGTGCCAGCAGCGCTATCACAGGGGACGGGATCAAGTCACCCCTCCACTTT. Its translation: CASSAITGDGIKSPLHF.

This rearrangement joins TRBV6-5 to TRBJ1-2, with 10 positions matching TRBD1. Germline CDR1 reads MNHEY; CDR2 reads SVGAGI. Trimming at V came to 8 bases and at J to 8 bases, leaving 14 bases not matched to a gene. This CDR3 has 15 amino acids. CDR3 bases: TGTGCCAGCGGGGGACAGGGGAAGATTGCGGGCGGCTACACCTTC. Translation gives CASGGQGKIAGGYTF.

The chain carries TRBV5-1 and TRBJ2-1; 8 bases are shared with TRBD2. The trim removed 4 bases at V and 6 bases at J, leaving 6 bases unmatched. The CDR3 is 14 amino acids. Per the germline V gene, CDR1 is SGHRS and CDR2 is YFSETQ. The CDR3: CASSPGGASNEQFF. The CDR3 DNA reads TGCGCCAGCAGCCCGGGGGGGGCCTCCAATGAGCAGTTCTTC.

This chain connects TRBV28 to TRBJ1-3; D is uncertain. V was cut by 3 bases and J by 5 bases, with 5 bases left in between. Per germline, CDR1 MDHEN and CDR2 SYDVKM. This CDR3 contains 12 residues. CDR3 protein: CASSFARNTIYF. Written as DNA, the CDR3 is TGTGCCAGCAGTTTTGCCCGAAACACCATATATTTT.

V usage is TRBV28 and J usage is TRBJ2-7, with a tentative D call TRBD2 (6 bases). The V end lost 8 bases, the J end lost 2 bases, and 19 bases lay between the germline ends. Germline assignment: CDR1 MDHEN and CDR2 SYDVKM. The CDR3 contains 15 residues. The CDR3 sequence: CASRAGGRGTYEQYF. CDR3 in DNA: TGTGCCAGCCGTGCTGGTGGGCGGGGAACCTACGAGCAGTACTTC.

The chain joins TRBV5-1 to TRBJ2-1; no clear D gene. CDR1 is SGHRS, CDR2 YFSETQ, per germline. V shed 0 bases and J shed 6 bases, with 13 bases lying between them. This CDR3 contains 15 residues. The CDR3 spells CASSLGGRVFNEQFF. The CDR3 nucleotides read TGCGCCAGCAGCTTGGGAGGAAGAGTTTTCAATGAGCAGTTCTTC.

The chain carries TRBV10-3 and TRBJ1-5; unclear D gene. Germline CDR1 is ENHRY and CDR2 is SYGVKD. The V end lost 0 bases, the J end lost 4 bases, and 13 bases lay between the germline ends. The CDR3 extends over 16 amino acids. The CDR3 DNA sequence: TGTGCCATCAGTGAGTCGGCTCCCGGGCAGAATCAGCCCCAGCATTTT. It specifies CAISESAPGQNQPQHF.

The chain links TRBV11-2 to TRBJ1-1; 12 nucleotides match TRBD1. V lost 4 bases to trimming and J lost 0 bases; unmatched junction nucleotides: 6. The CDR3 runs 17 residues. Germline V gene sequence: CDR1 SGHAT, CDR2 FQNNGV. The CDR3 protein is CASSSRDRGQVNTEAFF. In DNA, the CDR3 is TGTGCCAGCAGCTCCCGGGACAGGGGGCAGGTGAACACTGAAGCTTTCTTT.

This rearrangement joins TRBV29-1 to TRBJ2-3, with D unclear. The germline V gene has CDR1 SQVTM and CDR2 ANQGSEA. Trimming removed 7 bases from V and 0 bases from J, with 5 bases in between. This CDR3 comprises 11 residues. The CDR3 nucleotides read TGCAGCGCTCATAGCACAGATACGCAGTATTTT. Its protein product is CSAHSTDTQYF.

This chain uses TRBV29-1 with TRBJ1-2; D might be TRBD1 (5 bases). Looked up from germline, CDR1 is SQVTM and CDR2 is ANQGSEA. The CDR3 totals 13 residues. V shed 6 bases and J shed 4 bases, with 15 bases lying between them. Here the CDR3 DNA reads TGCAGCGTCCGCGGCAGGGAGGGCTATGGCTACACCTTC. This encodes CSVRGREGYGYTF. Full variable domain (rest looked up from reference TRBV29-1 and TRBJ1-2): SAVISQKPSRDICQRGTSLTIQCQVDSQVTMMFWYRQQPGQSLTLIATANQGSEATYESGFVIDKFPISRPNLTFSTLTVSNMSPEDSSIYLCSVRGREGYGYTFGSGTRLTVV.

V gene TRBV24-1 combines with J gene TRBJ2-3; 10 positions match TRBD2. With V trimmed by 1 base and J by 2 bases, 5 bases remained unmatched. The germline gives CDR1 KGHDR, CDR2 SFDVKD. The CDR3 runs 17 residues. The chain's CDR3 is CATSDFASGGFTDTQYF. The CDR3 region has the DNA TGTGCCACCAGTGATTTCGCTAGCGGGGGATTCACAGATACGCAGTATTTT.

The V and J genes are TRBV6-2 or TRBV6-3 and TRBJ1-2, with D uncertain. The ends were cut back, 4 bases at V and 2 bases at J, with 14 bases in the middle. Looked up from germline, CDR1 is MNHEY and CDR2 is SVGEGT. There are 15 residues in the CDR3. The CDR3 spells CASSSRGRLNYGYTF. CDR3 bases: TGTGCCAGCAGTTCCCGAGGGAGGCTGAACTATGGCTACACCTTC.

The rearrangement uses TRBV27 and TRBJ1-3; D uncertain. Germline V gives CDR1 MNHEY, CDR2 SMNVEV (reference sequence). CDR3 length: 15 residues. Trimming left V 4 bases short and J 0 bases short, with 10 bases between. CDR3 DNA: TGTGCCAGCAGTTCCACACCGAGCTCTGGAAACACCATATATTTT. This codes for CASSSTPSSGNTIYF.

The rearrangement links TRBV11-2 to TRBJ2-1, with D hard to call. CDR1 is SGHAT, CDR2 FQNNGV, per germline. The germline V and J ends were trimmed by 6 bases and 0 bases, with 18 bases remaining between them. This CDR3 comprises 17 residues. CDR3 loop: CASSTPVIGSSYNEQFF. CDR3 bases: TGTGCCAGCAGTACCCCCGTAATCGGTAGCTCCTACAATGAGCAGTTCTTC.

This chain joins TRBV4-3 and TRBJ2-3; the D is unclear. The germline V gene has CDR1 LGHNA and CDR2 YSLEER. The CDR3 contains 17 residues. The ends were cut back, 0 bases at V and 2 bases at J, with 15 bases in the middle. The CDR3 sequence is CASSQDLTVRLTDTQYF. DNA for the CDR3: TGCGCCAGCAGCCAAGATCTAACAGTACGTCTCACAGATACGCAGTATTTT.

CDR3 DNA: TGTGCCAGCAGCGTGACAGGGGGTAGCACTGAAGCTTTCTTT. This gives the protein CASSVTGGSTEAFF. The chain uses TRBV5-6 and TRBJ1-1; 9 positions match TRBD1. J was trimmed by 4 bases and V by 4 bases; bases with no gene match: 5. The length of the CDR3 is 14 residues. Germline V CDR1 and CDR2: SGHDT, YYEEEE.

The chain uses TRBV24-1 and TRBJ1-1, with D maybe TRBD1 (5 bases). The V end was cut by 7 bases, the J end by 5 bases, with 13 bases between. Per the germline V gene, CDR1 is KGHDR and CDR2 is SFDVKD. The CDR3 is made up of 13 amino acids. In DNA, the CDR3 is TGTGCCACCAGGGGGGGGTTTGGGACTGAAGCTTTCTTT. This codes for CATRGGFGTEAFF.

The rearrangement links TRBV6-5 to TRBJ1-1, with D possibly TRBD1 on 6 matching bases. Germline values: CDR1 MNHEY, CDR2 SVGAGI. This CDR3 has 15 residues. V dropped 0 bases and J dropped 0 bases, with 8 bases sitting between them. The DNA for the CDR3 is TGTGCCAGCAGTTACTCGGACAGAATGAACACTGAAGCTTTCTTT. Residues: CASSYSDRMNTEAFF.

This clone was picked up one time. This chain links TRBV5-4 with TRBJ1-2; tentative D call: TRBD1 (6 bases). Looked up from germline, CDR1 is SGHNT and CDR2 is YYREEE (reference sequence). There are 15 residues in the CDR3. The ends were cut back, 3 bases at V and 5 bases at J, with 17 bases in the middle. The CDR3 region is CASSSGGRGSYGYTF. In DNA, the CDR3 is TGTGCCAGCAGCTCCGGGGGCCGGGGTTCATATGGCTACACCTTC.

The chain uses TRBV5-4 and TRBJ2-1; 11 positions agree with TRBD2. CDR1 and CDR2 (germline): SGHNT, YYREEE (reference sequence). CDR3 length equals 16 residues. V was clipped by 4 bases and J by 0 bases; unmatched bases: 3. Here the CDR3 DNA reads TGTGCCAGCAGCCCAGGGACTAGCGGCTCCTACAATGAGCAGTTCTTC. It translates to CASSPGTSGSYNEQFF.